This T cell receptor (beta chain) is drawn from a study of cytomegalovirus exposure and HLA in healthy donors. Study-level points and caveats: A few CMV-associated chains were confirmed in vitro to be specific for CMV antigens. TCR beta sequences numbering around 15,000 were associated with HLA alleles at 0.05 false discovery rate in a later analysis. Cytomegalovirus association was listed for about 170 TCR beta chains. It was reported that TCR beta sequences correctly inferred the HLA-A and HLA-B alleles for most subjects.

Primers: 60 Vbeta forward and 13 Jbeta reverse. Generated by immunoSEQ multiplex PCR, the TCRdb table keeps only in-frame clones and is missing some. The table lists about 190,000 clones, roughly 75% of them singletons. CDR3 length: 15 residues. The germline V gene encodes CDR1 SGHRS and CDR2 YFSETQ. V shed 2 bases and J shed 4 bases, with 16 bases lying between them. As to this clone: Its target is unknown.

Sequencing was performed on PBMCs. The V and J genes are TRBV5-1 and TRBJ2-7, with a weak D call TRBD1 (7 bases). This clonotype was sampled from a young man in good health and CMV-seropositive. The CDR3 DNA is TGCGCCAGCAGCTTTCAGTCAGGGGGGCCTTACGAGCAGTACTTC. It specifies CASSFQSGGPYEQYF.